This T cell receptor (beta chain) was found in a study of T cell changes during pregnancy in multiple sclerosis. Assay used: immunoSEQ multiplex PCR; TCRdb lists only in-frame clones, some missing. The sample lists roughly 30,000 clones; approximately 90% were seen once. The V gene's germline CDR1 is PRHDT and CDR2 FYEKMQ (reference sequence). The V gene end was trimmed by 5 bases and the J gene end by 9 bases; junction bases not matched to a gene: 15. The CDR3 length is 16 residues. The sample here was CD8+ T cells from peripheral blood mononuclear cells, taken in the first trimester of pregnancy. V is TRBV13 and J is TRBJ2-2, with TRBD2 identical over 7 bases. The TCR comes from a female donor with multiple sclerosis, enrolled in a pregnancy study. The CDR3 protein is CASSQRPREKTWELFF. The CDR3 DNA sequence: TGTGCCAGCAGCCAACGTCCGCGGGAGAAGACCTGGGAGCTGTTTTTT. Variable domain in full (rest from reference TRBV13 and TRBJ2-2): AAGVIQSPRHLIKEKRETATLKCYPIPRHDTVYWYQQGPGQDPQFLISFYEKMQSDKGSIPDRFSAQQFSDYHSELNMSSLELGDSALYFCASSQRPREKTWELFFGEGSRLTVL.